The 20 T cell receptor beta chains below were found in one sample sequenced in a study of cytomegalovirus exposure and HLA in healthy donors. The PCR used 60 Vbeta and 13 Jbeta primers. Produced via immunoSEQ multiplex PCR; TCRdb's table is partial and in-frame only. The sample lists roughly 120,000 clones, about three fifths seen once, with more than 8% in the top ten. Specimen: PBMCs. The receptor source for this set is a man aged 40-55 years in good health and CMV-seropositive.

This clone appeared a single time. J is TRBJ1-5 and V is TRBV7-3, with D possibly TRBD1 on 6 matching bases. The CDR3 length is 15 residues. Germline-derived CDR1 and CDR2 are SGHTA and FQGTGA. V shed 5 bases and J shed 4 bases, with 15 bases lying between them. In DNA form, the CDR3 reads TGTGCCAGCAGCACTGGGGGCAGTCCGAATCAGCCCCAGCATTTT. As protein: CASSTGGSPNQPQHF. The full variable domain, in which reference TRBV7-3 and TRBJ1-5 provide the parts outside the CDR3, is GAGVSQTPSNKVTEKGKYVELRCDPISGHTALYWYRQSLGQGPEFLIYFQGTGAADDSGLPNDRFFAVRPEGSVSTLKIQRTERGDSAVYLCASSTGGSPNQPQHFGDGTRLSIL.

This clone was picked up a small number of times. CDR3 sequence reads: CASSLVTERRKDTQYF. As DNA, the CDR3 is TGTGCCAGCAGCTTAGTAACCGAGCGGAGGAAAGATACGCAGTATTTT. This chain joins TRBV7-6 and TRBJ2-3; D may be TRBD2 (5 bases). CDR3 size: 16 residues. Trimming took off 1 base at V and 5 bases at J, with 16 bases between the two ends. The germline V gene has CDR1 SGHVS and CDR2 FNYEAQ.

The CDR3 reads CASSLGRMWETQYF. In DNA form, the CDR3 reads TGTGCCAGCAGCTTAGGGCGGATGTGGGAGACCCAGTACTTC. The gene calls are TRBV11-2 and TRBJ2-5; D not resolved. Per the germline V gene, CDR1 is SGHAT and CDR2 is FQNNGV. The CDR3 has 14 residues. The V and J ends lost 1 base and 5 bases respectively, with 11 bases between them.

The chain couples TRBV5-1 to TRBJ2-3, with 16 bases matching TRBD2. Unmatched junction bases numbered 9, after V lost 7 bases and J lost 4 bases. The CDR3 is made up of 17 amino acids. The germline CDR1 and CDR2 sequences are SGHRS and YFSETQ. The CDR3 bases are TGCGCCAGCCACACTGGGACTAGCGGGGGGGCAGCAGATACGCAGTATTTT. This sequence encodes CASHTGTSGGAADTQYF.

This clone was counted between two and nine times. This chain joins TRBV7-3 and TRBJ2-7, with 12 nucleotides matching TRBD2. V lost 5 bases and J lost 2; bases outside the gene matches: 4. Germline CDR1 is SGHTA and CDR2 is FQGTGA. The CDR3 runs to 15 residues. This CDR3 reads CASSTTSGGTYEQYF. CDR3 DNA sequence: TGTGCCAGCAGCACGACTAGCGGGGGTACCTACGAGCAGTACTTC.

The CDR3 DNA reads TGTGCCAGCAGCTCGAAGCGGACGGGACTTGCCTATGGCTACACCTTC. This gives the protein CASSSKRTGLAYGYTF. The rearrangement joins TRBV7-2 to TRBJ1-2, with a tentative D call TRBD1 (5 bases). The CDR3 has 16 amino acids. Germline V gene data show CDR1 as SGHTA and CDR2 as FQGNSA. Trimming took off 4 bases at V and 4 bases at J, with 19 bases between the two ends.

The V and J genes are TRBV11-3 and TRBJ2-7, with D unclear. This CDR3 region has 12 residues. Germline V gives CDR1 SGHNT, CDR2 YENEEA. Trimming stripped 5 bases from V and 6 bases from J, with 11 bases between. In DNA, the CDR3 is TGTGCCAGCAGCCCCCGTCCGGGCGAGCAGTACTTC. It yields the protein CASSPRPGEQYF.

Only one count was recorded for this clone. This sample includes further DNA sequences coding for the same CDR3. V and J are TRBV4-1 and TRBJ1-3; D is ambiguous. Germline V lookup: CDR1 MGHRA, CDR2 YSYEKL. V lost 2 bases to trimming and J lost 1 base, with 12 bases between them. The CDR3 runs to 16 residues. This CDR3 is CASSQSHIYSGNTIYF. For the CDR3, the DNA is TGCGCCAGCAGCCAATCCCACATATATTCTGGAAACACCATATATTTT.

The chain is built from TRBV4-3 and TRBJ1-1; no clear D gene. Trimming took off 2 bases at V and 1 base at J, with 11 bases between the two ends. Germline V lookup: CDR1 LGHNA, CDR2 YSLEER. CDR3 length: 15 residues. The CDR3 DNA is TGCGCCAGCAGCCAACTCCCCCGGGGGAACACTGAAGCTTTCTTT. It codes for CASSQLPRGNTEAFF.

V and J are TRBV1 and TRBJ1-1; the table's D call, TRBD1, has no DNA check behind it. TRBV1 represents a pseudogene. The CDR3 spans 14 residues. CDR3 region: CTSSPRVVNTEAFF. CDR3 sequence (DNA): TGCACCAGCAGCCCCAGGGTCGTGAACACTGAAGCTTTCTTT.

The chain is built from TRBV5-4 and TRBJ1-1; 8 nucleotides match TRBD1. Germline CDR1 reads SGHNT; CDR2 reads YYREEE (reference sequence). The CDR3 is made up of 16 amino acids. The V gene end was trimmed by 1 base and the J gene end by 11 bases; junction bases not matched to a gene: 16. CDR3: CASSLQLAGTGLGAFF. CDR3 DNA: TGTGCCAGCAGCTTGCAATTGGCCGGGACAGGCCTTGGTGCTTTCTTT.

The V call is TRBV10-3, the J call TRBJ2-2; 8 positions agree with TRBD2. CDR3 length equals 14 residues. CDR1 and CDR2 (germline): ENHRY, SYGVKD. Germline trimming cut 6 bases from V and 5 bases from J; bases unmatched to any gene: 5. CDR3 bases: TGTGCCATCAGCGGGAGGGGTGGGACCGGGGAGCTGTTTTTT. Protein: CAISGRGGTGELFF.

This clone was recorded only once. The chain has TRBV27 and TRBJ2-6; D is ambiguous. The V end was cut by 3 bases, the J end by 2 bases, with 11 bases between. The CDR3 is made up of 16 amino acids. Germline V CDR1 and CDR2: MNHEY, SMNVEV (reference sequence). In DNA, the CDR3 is TGTGCCAGCAGTTTTATTTGGCGGCCTGGGGCCAACGTCCTGACTTTC. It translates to CASSFIWRPGANVLTF.

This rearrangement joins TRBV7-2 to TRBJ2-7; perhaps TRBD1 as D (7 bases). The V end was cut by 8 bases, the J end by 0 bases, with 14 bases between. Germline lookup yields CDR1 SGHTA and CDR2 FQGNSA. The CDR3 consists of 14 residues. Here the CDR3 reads CASAQGGSSYEQYF. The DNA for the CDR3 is TGTGCCAGCGCCCAGGGGGGAAGCTCCTACGAGCAGTACTTC.

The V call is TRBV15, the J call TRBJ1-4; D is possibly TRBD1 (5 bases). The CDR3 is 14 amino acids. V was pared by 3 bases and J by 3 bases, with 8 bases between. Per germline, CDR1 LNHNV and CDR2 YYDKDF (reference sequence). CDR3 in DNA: TGTGCCACCAGCAGGGACAAAGCTAATGAAAAACTGTTTTTT. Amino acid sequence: CATSRDKANEKLFF.

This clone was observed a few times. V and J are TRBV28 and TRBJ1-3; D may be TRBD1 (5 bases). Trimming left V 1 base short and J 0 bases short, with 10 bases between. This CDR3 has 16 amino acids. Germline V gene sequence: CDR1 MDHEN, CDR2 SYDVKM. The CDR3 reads CASSLYPQGSGNTIYF. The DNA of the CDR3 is TGTGCCAGCAGTTTATACCCCCAGGGCTCTGGAAACACCATATATTTT.

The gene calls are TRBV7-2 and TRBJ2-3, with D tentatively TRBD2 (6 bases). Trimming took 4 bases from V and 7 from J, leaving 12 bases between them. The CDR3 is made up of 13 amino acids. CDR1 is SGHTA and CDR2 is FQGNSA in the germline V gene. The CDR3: CASSSQTSNTQYF. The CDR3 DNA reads TGTGCCAGCAGCTCCCAGACTAGTAATACGCAGTATTTT.

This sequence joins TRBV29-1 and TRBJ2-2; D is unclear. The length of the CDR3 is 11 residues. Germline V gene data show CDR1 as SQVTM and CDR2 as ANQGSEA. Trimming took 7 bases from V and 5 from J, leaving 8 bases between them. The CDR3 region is CSGGGTGELFF. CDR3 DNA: TGCAGCGGAGGTGGGACCGGGGAGCTGTTTTTT.

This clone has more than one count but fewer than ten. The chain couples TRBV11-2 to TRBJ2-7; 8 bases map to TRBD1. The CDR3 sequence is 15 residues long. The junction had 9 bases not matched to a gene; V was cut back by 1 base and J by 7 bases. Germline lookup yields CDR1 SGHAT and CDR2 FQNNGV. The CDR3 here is CASSLGQGAPEEQYF. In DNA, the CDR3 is TGTGCCAGCAGCTTAGGGCAGGGGGCACCGGAAGAGCAGTACTTC.

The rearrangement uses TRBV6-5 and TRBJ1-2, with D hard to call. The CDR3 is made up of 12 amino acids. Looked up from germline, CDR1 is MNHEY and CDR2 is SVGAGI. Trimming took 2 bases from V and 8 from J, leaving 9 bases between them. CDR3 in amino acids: CASSYRFGGYTF. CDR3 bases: TGTGCCAGCAGTTACAGGTTCGGGGGCTACACCTTC.